This T cell receptor beta chain was sequenced during a study of T-cell reconstitution after alpha-beta-depleted transplantation in children. Unique molecular identifiers were incorporated during preparation of the TCRbeta library. TCRdb reprocessed the PCR reads via MiXCR and lists one record per CDR3 protein. The sample consists of around 700,000 distinct CDR3 sequences, around 13% of them appearing once. Germline CDR1 reads MGHRA; CDR2 reads YSYEKL. V was shortened by 1 base and J by 6 bases, with 11 bases between the two germline ends. CDR3 length equals 14 residues. This clonotype was picked up a small number of times.

Sequenced material: PBMCs, taken before TCRalphabeta/CD19-depleted stem cell transplant. V is TRBV4-1 and J is TRBJ2-3; D unresolved. The sequence was collected from a girl between 2 and 10 years old with congenital amegakaryocytic thrombocytopenia, due to receive a stem cell transplant. This CDR3 reads CASSQGVWSDTQYF. The CDR3 region has the DNA TGCGCCAGCAGCCAAGGCGTTTGGAGCGATACGCAGTATTTT.